This entry features one TCR beta chain sequence. Its antigen is not known. This sample is part of a study of naive and memory T cell subsets. Overnight CMV lysate stimulation of fresh PBMCs defined donor CMV status by CD4+ IFNgamma. Cells stained for CD3, CD4, CD8, CD45RA, CD27 and viability were sorted into four CD45RA/CD27 subsets. Findings of the study overall: In CD4 and CD8 cells, diversity dropped from naive through EMRA. Activation and differentiation may alter RNA-based TCR counts.

The V end was cut by 4 bases, the J end by 4 bases, with 12 bases between. The CDR3 extends over 14 amino acids. Germline loops: CDR1 LGHDT, CDR2 YNNKEL (reference sequence). The beta constant-region primer was an equimolar mix of two oligonucleotides covering TRBC1 and TRBC2. Ligated cDNA was amplified by four rounds of PCR with nested alpha and beta constant-region primers and SP2. TCRdb fed the UMI-ligation and nested PCR reads into MiXCR, producing one record per CDR3 protein. The data show approximately 80,000 distinct CDR3 sequences, approximately 10% seen once. The sequence came from a human donor in good health. The rearrangement joins TRBV3-1 to TRBJ2-3, with D possibly matching TRBD2 (5 bases). Sample: naive CD8+ T cells from blood. The DNA of the CDR3 is TGTGCCAGCAGCCCTTTACTAGTGTCAGATACGCAGTATTTT. Protein sequence: CASSPLLVSDTQYF.